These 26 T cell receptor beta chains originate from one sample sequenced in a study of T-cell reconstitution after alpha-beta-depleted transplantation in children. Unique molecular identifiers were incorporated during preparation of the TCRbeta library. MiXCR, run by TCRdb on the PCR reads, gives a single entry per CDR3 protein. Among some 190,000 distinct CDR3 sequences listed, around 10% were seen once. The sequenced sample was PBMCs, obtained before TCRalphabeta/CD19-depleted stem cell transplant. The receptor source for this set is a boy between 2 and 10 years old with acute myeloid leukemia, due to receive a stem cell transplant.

The CDR3 DNA reads as TGTGCCAGCAGTCCCGATCTAACAGGAGAATCCCCTCTCCACTCTGGAAACACCATATATTTT. Amino acid sequence: CASSPDLTGESPLHSGNTIYF. The rearrangement links TRBV6-2 or TRBV6-3 to TRBJ1-3; tentative D call: TRBD1 (5 bases). V gave up 5 bases and J gave up 0 bases, with 29 bases separating them. The CDR3 length is 21 residues. Germline CDR1 is MNHEY and CDR2 is SVGEGT.

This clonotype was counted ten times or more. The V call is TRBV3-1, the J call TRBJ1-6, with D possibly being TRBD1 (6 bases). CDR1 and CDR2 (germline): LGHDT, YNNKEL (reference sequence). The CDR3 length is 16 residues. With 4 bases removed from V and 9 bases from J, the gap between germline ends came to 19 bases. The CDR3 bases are TGTGCCAGCAGCCCAGGGGACACCTCAGGAATTTCACCCCTCCACTTT. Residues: CASSPGDTSGISPLHF.

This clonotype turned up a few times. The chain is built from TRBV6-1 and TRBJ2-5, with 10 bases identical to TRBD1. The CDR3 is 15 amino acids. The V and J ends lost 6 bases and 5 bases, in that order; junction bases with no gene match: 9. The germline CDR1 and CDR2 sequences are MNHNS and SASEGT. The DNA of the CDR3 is TGTGCCAGCAGCCCCGGGACAGGGGAGGTGGAGACCCAGTACTTC. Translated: CASSPGTGEVETQYF.

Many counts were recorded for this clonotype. The CDR3, as DNA: TGCAGTGCCAGACCAAGGACAGCTCAAGAGACCCAGTACTTC. This codes for CSARPRTAQETQYF. V and J are TRBV20-1 and TRBJ2-5; D is possibly TRBD1 (6 bases). Germline CDR1 and CDR2: DFQATT and SNEGSKA (reference sequence). The V end lost 6 bases, the J end lost 2 bases, and 16 bases lay between the germline ends. This CDR3 region has 14 residues.

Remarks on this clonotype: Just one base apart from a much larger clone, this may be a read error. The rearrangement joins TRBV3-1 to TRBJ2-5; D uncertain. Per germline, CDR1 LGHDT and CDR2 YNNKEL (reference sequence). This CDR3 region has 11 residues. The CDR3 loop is CASSPGKTQDF. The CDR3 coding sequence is TGTGCCAGCAGCCCCGGAAAGACCCAGGACTTC.

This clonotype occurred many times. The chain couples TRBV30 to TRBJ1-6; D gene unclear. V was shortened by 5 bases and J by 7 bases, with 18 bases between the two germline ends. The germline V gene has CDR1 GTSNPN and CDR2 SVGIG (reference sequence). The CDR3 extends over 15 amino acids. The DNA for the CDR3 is TGTGCCTGGGGAAACCCAGTTTATGGGAATTCACCCCTCCACTTT. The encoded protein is CAWGNPVYGNSPLHF.

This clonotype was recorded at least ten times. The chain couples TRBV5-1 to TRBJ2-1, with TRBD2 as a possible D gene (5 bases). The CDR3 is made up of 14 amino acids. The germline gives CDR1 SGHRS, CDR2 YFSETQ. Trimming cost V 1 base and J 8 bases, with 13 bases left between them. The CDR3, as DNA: TGCGCCAGCAGCTTGAATCTGGGGAGCGATGAGCAGTTCTTC. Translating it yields CASSLNLGSDEQFF.

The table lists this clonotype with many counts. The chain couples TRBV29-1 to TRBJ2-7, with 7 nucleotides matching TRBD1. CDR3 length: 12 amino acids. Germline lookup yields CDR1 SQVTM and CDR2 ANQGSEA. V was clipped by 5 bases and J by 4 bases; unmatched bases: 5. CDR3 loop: CSVLKGAYEQYF. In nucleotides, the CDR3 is TGCAGCGTTCTGAAGGGGGCATACGAGCAGTACTTC.

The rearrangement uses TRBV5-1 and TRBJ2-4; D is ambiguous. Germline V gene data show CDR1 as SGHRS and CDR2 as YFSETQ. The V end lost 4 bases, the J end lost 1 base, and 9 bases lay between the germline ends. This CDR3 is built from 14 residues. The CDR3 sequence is CASSDTSAKNIQYF. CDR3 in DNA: TGCGCCAGCAGCGACACGTCGGCCAAAAACATTCAGTACTTC.

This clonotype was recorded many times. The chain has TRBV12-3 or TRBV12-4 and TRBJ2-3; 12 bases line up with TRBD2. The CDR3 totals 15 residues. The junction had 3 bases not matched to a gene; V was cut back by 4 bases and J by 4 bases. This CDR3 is CASSWTSGEADTQYF. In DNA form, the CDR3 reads TGTGCCAGCAGTTGGACTAGCGGGGAGGCAGATACGCAGTATTTT.

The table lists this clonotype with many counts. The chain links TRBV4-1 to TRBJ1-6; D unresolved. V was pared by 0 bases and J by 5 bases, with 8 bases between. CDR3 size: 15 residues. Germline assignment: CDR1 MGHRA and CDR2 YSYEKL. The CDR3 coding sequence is TGCGCCAGCAGCCAAGAGGTACAGAATAATTCACCCCTCCACTTT. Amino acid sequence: CASSQEVQNNSPLHF.

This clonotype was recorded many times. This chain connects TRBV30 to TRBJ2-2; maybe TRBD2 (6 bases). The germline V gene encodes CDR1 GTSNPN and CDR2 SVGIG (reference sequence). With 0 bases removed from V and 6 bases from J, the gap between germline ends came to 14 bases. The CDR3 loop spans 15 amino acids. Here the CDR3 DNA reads TGTGCCTGGAGTGTACTAGGGACTTGGGCCGGGGAGCTGTTTTTT. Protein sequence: CAWSVLGTWAGELFF.

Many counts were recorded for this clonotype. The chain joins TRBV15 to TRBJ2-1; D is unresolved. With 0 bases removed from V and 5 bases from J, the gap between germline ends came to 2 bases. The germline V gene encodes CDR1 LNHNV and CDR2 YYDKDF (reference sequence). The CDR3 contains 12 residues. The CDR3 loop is CATSRDHNEQFF. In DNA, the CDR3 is TGTGCCACCAGCAGAGATCACAATGAGCAGTTCTTC.

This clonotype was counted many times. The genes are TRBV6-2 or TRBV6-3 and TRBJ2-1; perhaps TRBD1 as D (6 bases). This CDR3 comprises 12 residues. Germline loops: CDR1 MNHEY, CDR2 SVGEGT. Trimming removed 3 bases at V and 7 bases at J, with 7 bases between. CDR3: CASSYRGNEQFF. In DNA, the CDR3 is TGTGCCAGCAGTTATAGGGGGAATGAGCAGTTCTTC.

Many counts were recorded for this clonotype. In DNA, the CDR3 is TGTGCCAGCAGCGGGTGGGACAGGGGTAACAATGAGCAGTTCTTC. This translates into CASSGWDRGNNEQFF. The rearrangement links TRBV5-5 to TRBJ2-1; 10 bases align to TRBD1. The ends lost 4 bases at V and 5 bases at J; junction bases unmatched: 6. CDR3 length: 15 residues. Germline CDR1 SGHKS, CDR2 YYEKEE (reference sequence).

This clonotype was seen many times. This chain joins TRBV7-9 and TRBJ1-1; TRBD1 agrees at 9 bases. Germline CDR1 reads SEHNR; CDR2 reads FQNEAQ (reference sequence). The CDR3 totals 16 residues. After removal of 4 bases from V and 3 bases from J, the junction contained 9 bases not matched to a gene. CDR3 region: CASSYYRGRGDTEAFF. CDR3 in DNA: TGTGCCAGCAGCTACTACAGGGGGCGGGGGGACACTGAAGCTTTCTTT.

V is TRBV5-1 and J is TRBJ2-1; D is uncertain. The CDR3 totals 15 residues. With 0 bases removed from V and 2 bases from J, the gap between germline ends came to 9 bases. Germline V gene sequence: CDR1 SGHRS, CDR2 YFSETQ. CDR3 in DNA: TGCGCCAGCAGCTTGGCCCCCGGAGCCTACAATGAGCAGTTCTTC. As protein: CASSLAPGAYNEQFF.

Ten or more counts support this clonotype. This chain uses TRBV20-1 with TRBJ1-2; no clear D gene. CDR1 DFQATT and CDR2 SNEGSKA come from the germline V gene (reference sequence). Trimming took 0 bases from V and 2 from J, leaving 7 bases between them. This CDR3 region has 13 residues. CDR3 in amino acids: CSARDPGNYGYTF. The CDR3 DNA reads TGCAGTGCTAGAGATCCGGGGAACTATGGCTACACCTTC.

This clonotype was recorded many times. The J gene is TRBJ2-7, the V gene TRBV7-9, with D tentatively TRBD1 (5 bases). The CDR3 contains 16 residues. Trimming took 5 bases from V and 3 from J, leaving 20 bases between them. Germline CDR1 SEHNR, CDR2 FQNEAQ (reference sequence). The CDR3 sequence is CASSPLVGARFYEQYF. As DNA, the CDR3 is TGTGCCAGCAGCCCCTTAGTAGGGGCGAGATTCTACGAGCAGTACTTC. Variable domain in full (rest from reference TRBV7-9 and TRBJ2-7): DTGVSQNPRHKITKRGQNVTFRCDPISEHNRLYWYRQTLGQGPEFLTYFQNEAQLEKSRLLSDRFSAERPKGSFSTLEIQRTEQGDSAMYLCASSPLVGARFYEQYFGPGTRLTVT.

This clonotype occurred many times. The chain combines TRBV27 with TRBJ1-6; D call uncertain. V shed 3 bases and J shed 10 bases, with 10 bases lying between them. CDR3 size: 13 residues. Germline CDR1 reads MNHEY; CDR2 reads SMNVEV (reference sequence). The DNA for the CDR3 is TGTGCCAGCAGTTTTGGTCTTAGGTCACCCCTCCACTTT. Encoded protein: CASSFGLRSPLHF.

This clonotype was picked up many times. CDR3 DNA: TGTGCCAGCAGCTTTTGGAACACCATATATTTT. This encodes CASSFWNTIYF. V gene TRBV13 combines with J gene TRBJ1-3; the D is unclear. Germline loops: CDR1 PRHDT, CDR2 FYEKMQ (reference sequence). The V gene lost 3 bases and the J gene lost 7 bases, with 4 bases spanning the gap. The CDR3 extends over 11 amino acids.

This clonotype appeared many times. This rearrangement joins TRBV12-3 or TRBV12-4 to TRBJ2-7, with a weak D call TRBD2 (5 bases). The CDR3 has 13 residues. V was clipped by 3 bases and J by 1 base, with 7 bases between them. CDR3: CASSFSGSYEQYF. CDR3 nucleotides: TGTGCCAGCAGTTTTTCGGGATCCTACGAGCAGTACTTC.

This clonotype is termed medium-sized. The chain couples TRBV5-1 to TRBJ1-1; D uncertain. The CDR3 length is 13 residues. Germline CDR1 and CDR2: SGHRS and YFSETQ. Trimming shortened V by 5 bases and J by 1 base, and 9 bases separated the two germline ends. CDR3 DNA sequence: TGCGCCAGCAGACCGACGGCGAACACTGAAGCTTTCTTT. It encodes CASRPTANTEAFF. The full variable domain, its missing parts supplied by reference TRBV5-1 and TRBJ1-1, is KAGVTQTPRYLIKTRGQQVTLSCSPISGHRSVSWYQQTPGQGLQFLFEYFSETQRNKGNFPGRFSGRQFSNSRSEMNVSTLELGDSALYLCASRPTANTEAFFGQGTRLTVV.

CDR3 DNA: TGCAGTGCTAGTAGCACAGGGAGAACGGGCGAGCAGTACTTC. As protein: CSASSTGRTGEQYF. J is TRBJ2-7 and V is TRBV20-1, with D possibly TRBD1 on 6 matching bases. The CDR3 is made up of 14 amino acids. Trimming took 3 bases from V and 6 from J, leaving 18 bases between them. CDR1 and CDR2 (germline): DFQATT, SNEGSKA (reference sequence).

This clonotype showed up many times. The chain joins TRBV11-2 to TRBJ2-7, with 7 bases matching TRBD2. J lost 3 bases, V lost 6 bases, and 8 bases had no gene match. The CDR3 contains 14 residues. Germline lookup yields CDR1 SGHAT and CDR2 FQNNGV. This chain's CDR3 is CASSIGGSFYEQYV. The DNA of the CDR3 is TGTGCCAGCAGTATCGGGGGGTCCTTCTACGAGCAGTACGTC.

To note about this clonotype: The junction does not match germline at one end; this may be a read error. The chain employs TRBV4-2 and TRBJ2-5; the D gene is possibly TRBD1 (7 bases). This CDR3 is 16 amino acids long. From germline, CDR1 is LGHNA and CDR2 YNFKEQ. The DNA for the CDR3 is TGTGCCAACAGCCAAGATGGAGGGGGCGCGTGGGAGACCCACTACTTC. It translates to CANSQDGGGAWETHYF.